A selection of T cell receptor beta chains follows, all from one sample in a study of radiotherapy plus CTLA-4 blockade in lung cancer. Produced via immunoSEQ multiplex PCR; TCRdb's table is partial and in-frame only. The table records 75,000 to 95,000 clones, roughly 85% of them present only once. This specimen was peripheral blood, taken from a patient treated with radiotherapy plus ipilimumab. These receptors all come from a human donor with non-small cell lung cancer that progressed on radiotherapy plus ipilimumab. Each CDR3 is given with its conserved first and last residue. A D gene is named only where the DNA matches it firmly. The size entry is marked missing in some rows and otherwise reads once, few, many or a size class.

J gene | V gene | clone size | D gene | CDR3 DNA | CDR3 protein
TRBJ1-4 | TRBV28 | - | - | TGTGCCAGCAGTTTTTCTTTGGGGGCAAGAGAAAAACTGTTTTTT | CASSFSLGAREKLFF
TRBJ1-6 | TRBV27 | - | - | TGTGCCAGCAGTCCCTCAATAGGGGGGCAGTTTAGCTCCTATAATTCACCCCTCCACTTT | CASSPSIGGQFSSYNSPLHF
TRBJ2-2 | TRBV9 | - | TRBD1 | TGTGCCAGCAGCGGGACAGGGTTGGACACCGGGGAGCTGTTTTTT | CASSGTGLDTGELFF
TRBJ2-2 | TRBV5-1 | - | - | TGCGCCAGCAGCTTGGCCGGGGGCACCGGGGAGCTGTTTTTT | CASSLAGGTGELFF
TRBJ2-1 | TRBV5-1 | - | - | TGCGCCAGCAGCTTGGGACAGAACTACAATGAGCAGTTCTTC | CASSLGQNYNEQFF
TRBJ1-1 | TRBV28 | - | - | TGTGCCAGCACCAATCTAGGGGGGATCACTGAAGCTTTCTTT | CASTNLGGITEAFF
TRBJ2-7 | TRBV2 | - | TRBD2 | TGTGCCAGCAGCCGGGAGGACCCTACCTCCTACGAGCAGTACTTC | CASSREDPTSYEQYF
TRBJ2-1 | TRBV4-2 | - | TRBD2 | TGTGCCAGCAGCCAAGATCCTAGGACTAGCGGGAATAATGAGCAGTTCTTC | CASSQDPRTSGNNEQFF
TRBJ2-3 | TRBV5-1 | - | TRBD2 | TGCGCCAGCAGCTTGGCTAGCGGGGTCACAGATACGCAGTATTTT | CASSLASGVTDTQYF
TRBJ2-5 | TRBV30 | - | - | TGTGCCTGGGCAGGGTCTAAAGAGACCCAGTACTTC | CAWAGSKETQYF
TRBJ2-5 | TRBV5-1 | - | - | TGCGCCAGCAGCTTGGGTCGGGGGAATAGGGAGACCCAGTACTTC | CASSLGRGNRETQYF
TRBJ1-1 | TRBV5-1 | - | TRBD1 | TGCGCCAGCAGCTTCCAGGGGGCGAGGGGGAACACTGAAGCTTTCTTT | CASSFQGARGNTEAFF
TRBJ1-4 | TRBV5-6 | few | - | TGTGCCAGCAGCCAGACGTGGGGGGGTAGTGAAAAACTGTTTTTT | CASSQTWGGSEKLFF
TRBJ1-2 | TRBV5-6 | - | - | TGTGCCAGCAGCTTGGCTCACAGCGGACCGTATGGCTACACCTTC | CASSLAHSGPYGYTF
TRBJ2-2 | TRBV28 | few | TRBD2 | TGTGCCAGCCTAGCGGGAGGGAACACCGGGGAGCTGTTTTTT | CASLAGGNTGELFF
TRBJ2-7 | TRBV19 | - | TRBD1 | TGTGCCAGTAGTCACCGGGACAGGGGGCTCTGGGAGCAGTACTTC | CASSHRDRGLWEQYF
TRBJ2-3 | TRBV28 | - | - | TGTGCCAGCAGGGACAGTCGCACAGATACGCAGTATTTT | CASRDSRTDTQYF
TRBJ2-5 | TRBV19 | - | TRBD1 | TGTGCCAGTAGTGGCACCGGGACAGGGAGGCATCAAGAGACCCAGTACTTC | CASSGTGTGRHQETQYF